These 24 T cell receptor beta chains were sequenced from one sample in a study of naive and memory T cell subsets. Both TRBC1 and TRBC2 were covered by a beta constant-region primer of two equimolar oligonucleotides. TCRdb redid the calling of the UMI-ligation and nested PCR reads with MiXCR, one entry per CDR3 protein. The table lists fewer than 40,000 distinct CDR3 sequences, 13% of them singletons. The sequencing input was effector memory CD4+ T cells from blood. Subset specified: effector memory, CD45RA- CD27-. These receptors were taken from a human donor in good health.

This clonotype has ten or more counts. CDR3 DNA sequence: TGTGCCAGCAGCCGAACCCCTTCATCAGGGATCGGGGAGCTGTTTTTT. This gives the protein CASSRTPSSGIGELFF. The rearrangement links TRBV7-3 to TRBJ2-2, with D tentatively TRBD1 (5 bases). The CDR3 covers 16 residues. Between the trimmed V and J ends, which lost 5 bases and 7 bases, there was a span of 20 bases. Germline V CDR1 and CDR2: SGHTA, FQGTGA.

This clonotype occurred many times. This sequence joins TRBV4-3 and TRBJ2-2; no definite D call. Trimming cost V 2 bases and J 1 base, with 8 bases left between them. This CDR3 contains 15 residues. The V gene's germline CDR1 is LGHNA and CDR2 YSLEER. The CDR3 reads CASSQSVVNTGELFF. CDR3 sequence (DNA): TGCGCCAGCAGCCAAAGCGTGGTGAACACCGGGGAGCTGTTTTTT.

The table lists this clonotype with a few counts. The genes are TRBV6-5 and TRBJ1-1; no firm D call. CDR1 is MNHEY and CDR2 is SVGAGI in the germline V gene. This CDR3 has 13 amino acids. V shed 6 bases and J shed 3 bases, with 11 bases lying between them. CDR3: CASRPPIDTEAFF. DNA for the CDR3: TGTGCCAGCAGGCCCCCGATCGACACTGAAGCTTTCTTT.

This clonotype has a count of ten or more. The V call is TRBV18, the J call TRBJ2-3, with unresolved D. The CDR3 contains 12 residues. Germline assignment: CDR1 KGHSH and CDR2 LQKENI. The V end lost 3 bases, the J end lost 4 bases, and 5 bases lay between the germline ends. This chain's CDR3 is CASSPAADTQYF. For the CDR3, the DNA is TGTGCCAGCTCACCGGCGGCAGATACGCAGTATTTT.

This clonotype was found a few times. The CDR3 nucleotides are TGTGCCAGCAAAGGGGGCGGCAGGTCCTTTGGAAACACCATATATTTT. Translated, it gives CASKGGGRSFGNTIYF. The genes are TRBV11-2 and TRBJ1-3; TRBD1 matches at 7 bases. After removal of 7 bases from V and 3 bases from J, the junction contained 12 bases not matched to a gene. This CDR3 contains 16 residues. Germline-derived CDR1 and CDR2 are SGHAT and FQNNGV. The full variable domain, rest sourced from reference TRBV11-2 and TRBJ1-3, is EAGVAQSPRYKIIEKRQSVAFWCNPISGHATLYWYQQILGQGPKLLIQFQNNGVVDDSQLPKDRFSAERLKGVDSTLKIQPAKLEDSAVYLCASKGGGRSFGNTIYFGEGSWLTVV.

The CDR3 is CASSLGGRSYNEQFF. CDR3 DNA sequence: TGTGCCAGCAGTTTAGGCGGGCGTTCCTACAATGAGCAGTTCTTC. The chain carries TRBV12-3 or TRBV12-4 and TRBJ2-1; TRBD2 is a possible D gene (5 bases). The V and J ends lost 1 base and 1 base respectively, with 8 bases between them. This CDR3 comprises 15 residues.

The V call is TRBV6-6, the J call TRBJ1-5, with D uncertain. This CDR3 is 15 amino acids long. V lost 5 bases, J lost 5 bases, and 16 bases lay in between. Germline CDR1 reads MNHNY; CDR2 reads SVGAGI (reference sequence). The CDR3 here is CASSDPVQVDQPQHF. As DNA, the CDR3 is TGTGCCAGCAGTGACCCCGTCCAGGTAGATCAGCCCCAGCATTTT.

In its sample, this clonotype ranks as medium-sized. This sequence joins TRBV6-6 and TRBJ2-7, with D unclear. The germline gives CDR1 MNHNY, CDR2 SVGAGI (reference sequence). V gave up 4 bases and J gave up 5 bases, with 15 bases separating them. The CDR3 is 14 amino acids. The CDR3 region has the DNA TGTGCCAGCAGTTCTCCCACAAACCCGGACGAGCAGTACTTC. It translates to CASSSPTNPDEQYF.

This clonotype came up a few times. This rearrangement joins TRBV27 to TRBJ2-7, with D possibly matching TRBD1 (7 bases). Per germline, CDR1 MNHEY and CDR2 SMNVEV (reference sequence). The CDR3 totals 15 residues. The V and J ends lost 5 bases and 4 bases respectively, with 18 bases between them. This CDR3 is CASSPDPGGTYEQYF. The DNA for the CDR3 is TGTGCCAGCAGTCCGGACCCAGGGGGGACGTACGAGCAGTACTTC.

The chain couples TRBV12-3 or TRBV12-4 to TRBJ1-1; D possibly corresponds to TRBD1 (6 bases). CDR3 length equals 14 residues. The germline V and J ends were trimmed by 10 bases and 0 bases, with 15 bases remaining between them. CDR3: CATLPAGVNTEAFF. CDR3 DNA sequence: TGTGCCACTCTCCCAGCAGGGGTGAACACTGAAGCTTTCTTT.

This rearrangement joins TRBV18 to TRBJ2-3, with 10 bases fitting TRBD1. From germline, CDR1 is KGHSH and CDR2 LQKENI. J lost 2 bases, V lost 2 bases, and 4 bases had no gene match. The CDR3 covers 16 residues. In nucleotides, the CDR3 is TGTGCCAGCTCACCATGGACAGGGGGTTTCACAGATACGCAGTATTTT. Its protein is CASSPWTGGFTDTQYF. The entire variable domain, with the rest obtained from reference TRBV18 and TRBJ2-3, is as follows: NAGVMQNPRHLVRRRGQEARLRCSPMKGHSHVYWYRQLPEEGLKFMVYLQKENIIDESGMPKERFSAEFPKEGPSILRIQQVVRGDSAAYFCASSPWTGGFTDTQYFGPGTRLTVL.

This chain links TRBV2 with TRBJ2-3; no definite D call. The germline CDR1 and CDR2 sequences are SNHLY and FYNNEI. V was clipped by 0 bases and J by 9 bases, with 10 bases between them. The CDR3 loop spans 13 amino acids. The CDR3 bases are TGTGCCAGCAGTGAAGCGTCAAGTGGAACGCAGTATTTT. Protein product: CASSEASSGTQYF.

V and J are TRBV28 and TRBJ2-4; no clear D. The CDR3 totals 12 residues. Germline V gene sequence: CDR1 MDHEN, CDR2 SYDVKM. The V gene lost 6 bases and the J gene lost 9 bases, with 12 bases spanning the gap. Here the CDR3 reads CASSLNVGIQYF. The CDR3 DNA sequence: TGTGCCAGCAGCCTCAATGTCGGCATTCAGTACTTC.

In this sample, this clonotype turned up a few times. The chain is built from TRBV30 and TRBJ2-5, with D unresolved. Germline V gene sequence: CDR1 GTSNPN, CDR2 SVGIG (reference sequence). The CDR3 spans 11 residues. The V end lost 4 bases, the J end lost 5 bases, and 8 bases lay between the germline ends. The CDR3 here is CAWNPGETQYF. The DNA of the CDR3 is TGTGCCTGGAATCCCGGGGAGACCCAGTACTTC.

This clonotype was picked up a small number of times. The chain employs TRBV18 and TRBJ2-7, with D possibly matching TRBD1 (6 bases). The V end was cut by 1 base, the J end by 4 bases, with 11 bases between. The germline V gene encodes CDR1 KGHSH and CDR2 LQKENI. The CDR3 is 14 residues long. CDR3 DNA: TGTGCCAGCTCACCACGAATGGACAGTTACGAGCAGTACTTC. It yields the protein CASSPRMDSYEQYF.

This rearrangement joins TRBV12-3 or TRBV12-4 to TRBJ2-1, with TRBD1 as a possible D gene (7 bases). This CDR3 is 12 amino acids long. Trimming took off 4 bases at V and 15 bases at J, with 16 bases between the two ends. In DNA, the CDR3 is TGTGCCAGCAGTTCAAACAGGGGACTGGGGTTCTTC. Protein sequence: CASSSNRGLGFF.

The sample holds many counts of this clonotype. The V call is TRBV11-3, the J call TRBJ2-3, with a possible D match to TRBD1 (5 bases). The germline gives CDR1 SGHNT, CDR2 YENEEA. The CDR3 contains 12 residues. Trimming removed 1 base from V and 6 bases from J, with 5 bases in between. The CDR3 is CASSLAGDTQYF. The CDR3 DNA follows: TGTGCCAGCAGCTTAGCAGGGGATACGCAGTATTTT.

This clonotype was seen only a few times. This chain joins TRBV18 and TRBJ1-6; TRBD1 matches at 8 bases. Germline CDR1 reads KGHSH; CDR2 reads LQKENI. The CDR3 is made up of 14 amino acids. V lost 3 bases, J lost 14 bases, and 9 bases stayed unmatched. The CDR3 protein is CASSPTQTGDTLHF. Here the CDR3 DNA reads TGTGCCAGCTCACCTACTCAGACAGGGGACACCCTCCACTTT.

This sequence joins TRBV6-5 and TRBJ2-1, with 7 bases identical to TRBD1. With V trimmed by 6 bases and J by 2 bases, 4 bases remained unmatched. CDR1 is MNHEY, CDR2 SVGAGI, per germline. The CDR3 has 14 residues. The CDR3 protein is CASRRQGAYNEQFF. In DNA form, the CDR3 reads TGTGCCAGCAGAAGACAGGGAGCCTACAATGAGCAGTTCTTC.

By share, this clonotype ranks as medium-sized. The chain couples TRBV20-1 to TRBJ1-1; tentative D call: TRBD1 (6 bases). V lost 0 bases, J lost 1 base, and 9 bases lay in between. CDR1 is DFQATT and CDR2 is SNEGSKA in the germline V gene (reference sequence). CDR3 size: 14 residues. CDR3 sequence: CSAREGAGNTEAFF. The CDR3 DNA reads TGCAGTGCTAGAGAGGGGGCTGGGAACACTGAAGCTTTCTTT.

This clonotype was observed a few times. The chain is built from TRBV5-4 and TRBJ2-1; D may correspond to TRBD1 or TRBD2 (6 bases each). CDR3 length: 18 residues. The germline V and J ends were trimmed by 4 bases and 5 bases, with 25 bases remaining between them. Germline V gene sequence: CDR1 SGHNT, CDR2 YYREEE (reference sequence). The CDR3 sequence: CASSDHRAGGRLNNEQFF. CDR3 sequence (DNA): TGTGCCAGCAGCGACCACCGAGCTGGGGGGCGCTTAAACAATGAGCAGTTCTTC.

V and J are TRBV18 and TRBJ1-1; D unresolved. Deletions cut 6 bases from V and 1 base from J, with 9 bases between. Germline V gene lookup returns CDR1 KGHSH and CDR2 LQKENI. The length of the CDR3 is 13 residues. For the CDR3, the DNA is TGTGCCAGCTCCCCGTTGGAGAACACTGAAGCTTTCTTT. Its translation is CASSPLENTEAFF.

The chain carries TRBV12-3 or TRBV12-4 and TRBJ1-4, with D uncertain. This CDR3 has 13 amino acids. V lost 5 bases and J lost 8, with 12 bases in between. CDR3 nucleotide sequence: TGTGCCAGCAGTAGAGACGGAAGGGAAAAACTGTTTTTT. Residues: CASSRDGREKLFF.

The table lists this clonotype with many counts. V gene TRBV12-3 or TRBV12-4 combines with J gene TRBJ2-7, with 11 bases identical to TRBD1. Losses at the gene ends were 5 bases for V and 3 bases for J; bases not matched to a gene: 9. The CDR3 runs to 16 residues. The CDR3 loop reads CASSDTGQGASYEQYF. CDR3 coding DNA: TGTGCCAGCAGTGACACCGGACAGGGGGCGAGCTACGAGCAGTACTTC.